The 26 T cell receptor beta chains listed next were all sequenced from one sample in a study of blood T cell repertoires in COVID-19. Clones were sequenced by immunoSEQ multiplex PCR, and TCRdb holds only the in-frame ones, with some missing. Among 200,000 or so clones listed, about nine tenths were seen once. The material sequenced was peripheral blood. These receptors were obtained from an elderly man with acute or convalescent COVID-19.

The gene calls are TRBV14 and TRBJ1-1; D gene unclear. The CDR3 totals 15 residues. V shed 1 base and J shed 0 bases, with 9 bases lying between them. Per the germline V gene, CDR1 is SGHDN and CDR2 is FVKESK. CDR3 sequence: CASSQGWRVNTEAFF. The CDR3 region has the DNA TGTGCCAGCAGCCAAGGGTGGAGAGTGAACACTGAAGCTTTCTTT. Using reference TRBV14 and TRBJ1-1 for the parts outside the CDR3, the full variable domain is EAGVTQFPSHSVIEKGQTVTLRCDPISGHDNLYWYRRVMGKEIKFLLHFVKESKQDESGMPNNRFLAERTGGTYSTLKVQPAELEDSGVYFCASSQGWRVNTEAFFGQGTRLTVV.

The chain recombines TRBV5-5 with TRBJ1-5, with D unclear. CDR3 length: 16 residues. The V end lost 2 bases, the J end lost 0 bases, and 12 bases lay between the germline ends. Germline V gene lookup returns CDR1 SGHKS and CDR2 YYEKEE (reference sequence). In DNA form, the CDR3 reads TGTGCCAGCAGCTTAGGAGGGCCATATAGCAATCAGCCCCAGCATTTT. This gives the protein CASSLGGPYSNQPQHF. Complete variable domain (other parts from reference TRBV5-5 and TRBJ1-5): DAGVTQSPTHLIKTRGQQVTLRCSPISGHKSVSWYQQVLGQGPQFIFQYYEKEERGRGNFPDRFSARQFPNYSSELNVNALLLGDSALYLCASSLGGPYSNQPQHFGDGTRLSIL.

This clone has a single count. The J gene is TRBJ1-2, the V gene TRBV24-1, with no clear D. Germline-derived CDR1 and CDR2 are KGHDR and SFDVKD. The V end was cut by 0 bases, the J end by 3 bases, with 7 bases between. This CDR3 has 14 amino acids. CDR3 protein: CATSDLSGDYGYTF. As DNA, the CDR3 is TGTGCCACCAGTGATTTGTCGGGAGACTATGGCTACACCTTC.

In DNA, the CDR3 is TGTGCCAGCAGCAATATACCCCGCCAGGGGGGAAATGAGCAGTTCTTC. Its translation: CASSNIPRQGGNEQFF. The V call is TRBV5-4, the J call TRBJ2-1; weak D call: TRBD1 (7 bases). This CDR3 region has 16 residues. The V and J ends lost 4 bases and 7 bases respectively, with 21 bases between them. Germline loops: CDR1 SGHNT, CDR2 YYREEE (reference sequence).

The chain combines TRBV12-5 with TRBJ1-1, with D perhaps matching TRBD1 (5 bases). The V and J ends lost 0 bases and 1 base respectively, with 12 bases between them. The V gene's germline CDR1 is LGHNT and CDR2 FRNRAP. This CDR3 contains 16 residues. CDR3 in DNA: TGTGCTAGTGGTTTGGTACAGGTCAGGCAGAACACTGAAGCTTTCTTT. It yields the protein CASGLVQVRQNTEAFF.

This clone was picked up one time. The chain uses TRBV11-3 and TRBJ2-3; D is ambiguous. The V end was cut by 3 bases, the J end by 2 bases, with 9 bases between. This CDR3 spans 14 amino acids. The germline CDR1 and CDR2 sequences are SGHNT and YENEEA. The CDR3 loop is CASSFRGITDTQYF. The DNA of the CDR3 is TGTGCCAGCAGCTTTAGAGGTATCACAGATACGCAGTATTTT.

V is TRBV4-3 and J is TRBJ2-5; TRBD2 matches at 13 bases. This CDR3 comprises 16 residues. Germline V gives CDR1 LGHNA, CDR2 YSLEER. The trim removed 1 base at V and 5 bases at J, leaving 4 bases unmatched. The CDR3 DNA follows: TGCGCCAGCAGCCAAGTTGGGACTAGCGGGATTGAGACCCAGTACTTC. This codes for CASSQVGTSGIETQYF.

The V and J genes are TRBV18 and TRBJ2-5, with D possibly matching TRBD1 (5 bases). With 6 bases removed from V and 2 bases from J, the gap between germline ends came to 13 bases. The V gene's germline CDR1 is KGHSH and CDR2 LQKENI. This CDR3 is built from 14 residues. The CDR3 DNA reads TGTGCCAGCTCGCTTAACAGGAAGCAAGAGACCCAGTACTTC. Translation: CASSLNRKQETQYF.

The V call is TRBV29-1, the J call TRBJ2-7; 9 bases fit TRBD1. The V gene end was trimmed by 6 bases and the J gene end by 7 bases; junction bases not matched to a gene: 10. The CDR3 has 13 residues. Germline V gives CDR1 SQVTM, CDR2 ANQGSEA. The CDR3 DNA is TGCAGCGTCACCGGGACAGGGAGCGCGGAGCAGTACTTC. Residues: CSVTGTGSAEQYF.

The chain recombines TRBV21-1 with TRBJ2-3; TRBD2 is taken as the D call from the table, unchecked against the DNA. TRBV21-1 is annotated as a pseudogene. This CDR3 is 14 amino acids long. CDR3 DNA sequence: TGTGCCAGCAGCCGCGGCCTAGCGGGTGAGAGGCAGTATTTT. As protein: CASSRGLAGERQYF.

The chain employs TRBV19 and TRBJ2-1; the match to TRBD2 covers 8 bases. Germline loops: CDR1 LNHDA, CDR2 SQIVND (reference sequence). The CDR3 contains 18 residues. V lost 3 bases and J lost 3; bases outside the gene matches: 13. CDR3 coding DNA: TGTGCCAGTAGTATCCTAAACCCGGGACTAGTGTTCTACAATGAGCAGTTCTTC. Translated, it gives CASSILNPGLVFYNEQFF.

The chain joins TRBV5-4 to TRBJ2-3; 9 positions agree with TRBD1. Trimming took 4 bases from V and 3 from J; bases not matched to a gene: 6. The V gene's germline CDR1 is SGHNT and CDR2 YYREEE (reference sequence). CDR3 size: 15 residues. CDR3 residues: CASSHTGQGTDTQYF. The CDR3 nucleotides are TGTGCCAGCAGCCACACGGGACAGGGAACAGATACGCAGTATTTT.

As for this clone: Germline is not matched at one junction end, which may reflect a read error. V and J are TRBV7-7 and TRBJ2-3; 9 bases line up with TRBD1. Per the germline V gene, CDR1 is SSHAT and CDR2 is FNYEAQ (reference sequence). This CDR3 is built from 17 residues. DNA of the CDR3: TGTGCTAGCAGCCCGAATGGCGGGACAGGGAGCACAGATACGCAGTATTTT. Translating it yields CASSPNGGTGSTDTQYF.

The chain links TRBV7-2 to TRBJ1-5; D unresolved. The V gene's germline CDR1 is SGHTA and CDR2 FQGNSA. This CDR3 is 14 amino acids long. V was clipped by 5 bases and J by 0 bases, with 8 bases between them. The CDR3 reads CASSPLYSNQPQHF. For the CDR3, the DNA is TGTGCCAGCAGCCCGTTATATAGCAATCAGCCCCAGCATTTT. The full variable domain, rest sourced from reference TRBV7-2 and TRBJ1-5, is GAGVSQSPSNKVTEKGKDVELRCDPISGHTALYWYRQSLGQGLEFLIYFQGNSAPDKSGLPSDRFSAERTGGSVSTLTIQRTQQEDSAVYLCASSPLYSNQPQHFGDGTRLSIL.

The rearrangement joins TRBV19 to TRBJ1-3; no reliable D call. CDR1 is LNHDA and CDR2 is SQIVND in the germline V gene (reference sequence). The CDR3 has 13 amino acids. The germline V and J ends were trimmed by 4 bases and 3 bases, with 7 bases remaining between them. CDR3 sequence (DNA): TGTGCCAGTAGTACGCCAGGTGGAAACACCATATATTTT. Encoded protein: CASSTPGGNTIYF.

The chain's CDR3 is CASSEGLAGSDTQYF. The CDR3 DNA is TGTGCCAGCAGTGAAGGGCTAGCGGGGTCAGATACGCAGTATTTT. V usage is TRBV25-1 and J usage is TRBJ2-3; 9 nucleotides agree with TRBD2. The V gene's germline CDR1 is MGHDK and CDR2 SYGVNS. With 2 bases clipped from V and 4 bases from J, the junction kept 4 bases outside the gene matches. This CDR3 has 15 residues.

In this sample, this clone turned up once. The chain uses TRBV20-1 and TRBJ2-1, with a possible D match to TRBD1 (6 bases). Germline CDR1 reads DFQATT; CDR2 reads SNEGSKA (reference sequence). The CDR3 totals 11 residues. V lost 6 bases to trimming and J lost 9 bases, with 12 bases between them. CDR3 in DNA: TGCAGTGCGCGCCAGGGGAGTGAGCAGTTCTTC. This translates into CSARQGSEQFF.

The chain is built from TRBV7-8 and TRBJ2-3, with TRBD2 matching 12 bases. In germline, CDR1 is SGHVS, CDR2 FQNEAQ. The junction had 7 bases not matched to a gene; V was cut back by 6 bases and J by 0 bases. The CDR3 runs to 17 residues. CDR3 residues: CASRKLAGGPSTDTQYF. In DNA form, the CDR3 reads TGTGCCAGCAGAAAACTAGCGGGAGGACCTAGCACAGATACGCAGTATTTT.

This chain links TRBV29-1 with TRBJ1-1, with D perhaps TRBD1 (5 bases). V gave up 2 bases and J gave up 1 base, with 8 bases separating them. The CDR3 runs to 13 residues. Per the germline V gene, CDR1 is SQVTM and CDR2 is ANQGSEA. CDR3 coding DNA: TGCAGCGTTGAATCAGGGAAGAACACTGAAGCTTTCTTT. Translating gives CSVESGKNTEAFF.

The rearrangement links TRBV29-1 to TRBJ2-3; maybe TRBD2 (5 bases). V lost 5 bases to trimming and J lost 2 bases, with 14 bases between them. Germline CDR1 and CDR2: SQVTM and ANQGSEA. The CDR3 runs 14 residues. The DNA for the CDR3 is TGCAGCGTTACTAATAGCGCTTTCACAGATACGCAGTATTTT. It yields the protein CSVTNSAFTDTQYF.

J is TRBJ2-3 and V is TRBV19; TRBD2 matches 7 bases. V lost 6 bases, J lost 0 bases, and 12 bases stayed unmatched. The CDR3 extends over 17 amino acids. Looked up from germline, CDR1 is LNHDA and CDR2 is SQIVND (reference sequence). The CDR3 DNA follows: TGTGCCAGTAGCCCGACCAGACTAGCAATTAGCACAGATACGCAGTATTTT. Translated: CASSPTRLAISTDTQYF.

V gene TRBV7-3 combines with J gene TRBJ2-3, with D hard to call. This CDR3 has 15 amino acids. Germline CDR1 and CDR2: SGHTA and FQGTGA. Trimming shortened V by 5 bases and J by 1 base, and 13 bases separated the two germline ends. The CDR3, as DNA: TGTGCCAGCAGCCCTGCGACCGGAGGCACAGATACGCAGTATTTT. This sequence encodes CASSPATGGTDTQYF.

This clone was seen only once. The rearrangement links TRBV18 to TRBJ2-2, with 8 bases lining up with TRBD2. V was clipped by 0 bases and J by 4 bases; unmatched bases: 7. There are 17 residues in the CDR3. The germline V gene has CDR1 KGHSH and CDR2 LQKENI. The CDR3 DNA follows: TGTGCCAGCTCACCACCACTCGTTAGCGGGACCACCGGGGAGCTGTTTTTT. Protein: CASSPPLVSGTTGELFF.

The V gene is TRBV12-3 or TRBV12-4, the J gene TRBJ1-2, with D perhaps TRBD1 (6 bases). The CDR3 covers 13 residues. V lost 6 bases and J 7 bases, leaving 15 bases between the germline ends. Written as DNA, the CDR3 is TGTGCCAGCAGCTCACAGGGAAACGGTGGCTACACCTTC. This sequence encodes CASSSQGNGGYTF.

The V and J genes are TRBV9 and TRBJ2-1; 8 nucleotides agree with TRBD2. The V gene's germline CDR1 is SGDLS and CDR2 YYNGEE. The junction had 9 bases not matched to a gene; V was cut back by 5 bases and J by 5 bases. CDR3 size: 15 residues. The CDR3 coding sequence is TGTGCCAGCAGGGCGGGACTAGGAGTAAACAATGAGCAGTTCTTC. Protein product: CASRAGLGVNNEQFF.

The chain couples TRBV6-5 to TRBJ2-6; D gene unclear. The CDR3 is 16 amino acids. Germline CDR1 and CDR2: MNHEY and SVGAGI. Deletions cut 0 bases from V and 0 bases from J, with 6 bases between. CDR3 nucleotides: TGTGCCAGCAGTTACTCCACAAGCTCTGGGGCCAACGTCCTGACTTTC. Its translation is CASSYSTSSGANVLTF.